The 10 T cell receptor beta chains presented below share a single source sample, sequenced in a study of blood T cell repertoires in COVID-19. The protocol was immunoSEQ multiplex PCR, while the TCRdb copy is restricted to in-frame clones and leaves out a portion. Of around 250,000 clones listed, 90% were seen once; the top ten hold approximately 2.3%. The sequenced material came from peripheral blood. All receptors come from a woman aged 55 to 70 with COVID-19, enrolled during active disease.

The rearrangement joins TRBV7-2 to TRBJ1-5; the match to TRBD1 covers 9 bases. Trimming removed 4 bases from V and 11 bases from J; junction bases left unmatched: 9. Germline assignment: CDR1 SGHTA and CDR2 FQGNSA. CDR3 size: 14 residues. The CDR3 sequence: CASSSRQGDVAQHF. The CDR3 DNA reads as TGTGCCAGCAGCTCCCGACAGGGGGACGTCGCCCAGCATTTT.

The chain couples TRBV6-6 to TRBJ1-5, with 9 positions matching TRBD1. V shed 7 bases, J shed 6 bases, and the junction held 4 bases outside the gene matches. The CDR3 covers 13 residues. Germline lookup yields CDR1 MNHNY and CDR2 SVGAGI (reference sequence). CDR3 nucleotide sequence: TGTGCCAGCAACAGGGACAGGGCTCAGCCCCAGCATTTT. Protein sequence: CASNRDRAQPQHF.

The chain uses TRBV7-9 and TRBJ2-5; D unresolved. The length of the CDR3 is 11 residues. Germline loops: CDR1 SEHNR, CDR2 FQNEAQ (reference sequence). The V gene lost 4 bases and the J gene lost 4 bases, with 4 bases spanning the gap. The CDR3 sequence is CASSSRETQYF. The CDR3 nucleotides read TGTGCCAGCAGCTCTAGAGAGACCCAGTACTTC.

This chain links TRBV4-2 with TRBJ2-7, with 7 bases identical to TRBD1. The V and J ends lost 5 bases and 0 bases, in that order; junction bases with no gene match: 7. Germline CDR1 reads LGHNA; CDR2 reads YNFKEQ. CDR3 length equals 15 residues. The CDR3 region has the DNA TGTGCCAGCAGCTCCCGGACAGGCAGCTCCTACGAGCAGTACTTC. The encoded protein is CASSSRTGSSYEQYF.

The chain has TRBV3-1 (or the pseudogene TRBV3-2) and TRBJ1-1; 7 bases align to TRBD1. Germline V lookup: CDR1 LGHDT, CDR2 YNNKEL (reference sequence). Trimming removed 3 bases from V and 3 bases from J; junction bases left unmatched: 4. The CDR3 runs to 14 residues. The CDR3 sequence: CASSQDRIHTEAFF. The CDR3 DNA reads TGTGCCAGCAGCCAGGACAGGATCCACACTGAAGCTTTCTTT.

The chain recombines TRBV4-3 with TRBJ1-2; the D gene is possibly TRBD1 (6 bases). CDR1 and CDR2 from the germline V gene are LGHNA and YSLEER. The ends were cut back, 3 bases at V and 6 bases at J, with 17 bases in the middle. This CDR3 is 15 amino acids long. The CDR3 spells CASSQGTTGSDGYTF. The CDR3 DNA is TGCGCCAGCAGCCAGGGCACAACAGGGTCTGATGGCTACACCTTC.

This clone is a singleton in its sample. V gene TRBV5-6 combines with J gene TRBJ1-2; D remains unclear. V gave up 2 bases and J gave up 7 bases, with 12 bases separating them. The length of the CDR3 is 13 residues. The germline V gene encodes CDR1 SGHDT and CDR2 YYEEEE. The CDR3 region has the DNA TGTGCCAGCAGCTTTGAGAGGGTCGGTGGCTACACCTTC. It encodes CASSFERVGGYTF.

V is TRBV29-1 and J is TRBJ2-2, with 9 bases aligning to TRBD1. The CDR3 sequence is 14 residues long. J was trimmed by 6 bases and V by 6 bases; bases with no gene match: 8. Germline CDR1 SQVTM, CDR2 ANQGSEA. CDR3 protein: CSVKRDRVSGELFF. CDR3 nucleotides: TGCAGCGTAAAAAGGGACAGGGTTTCCGGGGAGCTGTTTTTT.

The rearrangement joins TRBV19 to TRBJ1-5; TRBD1 aligns across 8 bases. J gave up 5 bases and V 1 base, and 4 bases lay outside the gene matches. CDR3 length equals 15 residues. The germline V gene encodes CDR1 LNHDA and CDR2 SQIVND (reference sequence). The CDR3 DNA follows: TGTGCCAGTAGTATAGCCCGGACAGGGTATCAGCCCCAGCATTTT. Translating it yields CASSIARTGYQPQHF. The variable domain in full, completed from reference TRBV19 and TRBJ1-5, reads DGGITQSPKYLFRKEGQNVTLSCEQNLNHDAMYWYRQDPGQGLRLIYYSQIVNDFQKGDIAEGYSVSREKKESFPLTVTSAQKNPTAFYLCASSIARTGYQPQHFGDGTRLSIL.

This chain connects TRBV7-9 to TRBJ2-7; tentatively, D is TRBD1 (5 bases). Germline loops: CDR1 SEHNR, CDR2 FQNEAQ (reference sequence). The length of the CDR3 is 15 residues. The V end was cut by 5 bases, the J end by 4 bases, with 18 bases between. DNA for the CDR3: TGTGCCAGCAGCGCCCAGGGTGGGGATGGTTACGAGCAGTACTTC. This translates into CASSAQGGDGYEQYF. Filled out from reference TRBV7-9 and TRBJ2-7, the complete variable domain reads DTGVSQNPRHKITKRGQNVTFRCDPISEHNRLYWYRQTLGQGPEFLTYFQNEAQLEKSRLLSDRFSAERPKGSFSTLEIQRTEQGDSAMYLCASSAQGGDGYEQYFGPGTRLTVT.